The 4 T cell receptor beta chains below all came from one sample that was sequenced in a study of regulatory and conventional T cells in RAG deficiency. The protocol was immunoSEQ multiplex PCR, while the TCRdb copy is restricted to in-frame clones and leaves out a portion. This sample carries 7,000 to 9,500 clones, approximately 96% of them seen once, and the ten largest clones take roughly 1.4%. Genomic DNA came from blood conventional CD4+ T cells gated CD25-low CD127-high. The source material was CD4+ effector T cells sorted from blood. These receptors all stem from a human donor with RAG deficiency presenting as severe combined immunodeficiency.

This chain links TRBV7-9 with TRBJ1-2, with D perhaps TRBD1 (6 bases). Trimming cost V 3 bases and J 6 bases, with 11 bases left between them. Germline V lookup: CDR1 SEHNR, CDR2 FQNEAQ (reference sequence). This CDR3 has 13 amino acids. Here the CDR3 reads CASSLGTGNGYTF. CDR3 coding DNA: TGTGCCAGCAGCTTGGGAACAGGGAATGGCTACACCTTC.

CDR3 DNA sequence: TGCGCCAGCAGCACAGCCCTGAGGGCAGATGCAGATACGCAGTATTTT. This translates into CASSTALRADADTQYF. The rearrangement uses TRBV5-1 and TRBJ2-3, with a weak D call TRBD2 (5 bases). The CDR3 loop spans 16 amino acids. Trimming removed 4 bases at V and 4 bases at J, with 19 bases between. The germline V gene has CDR1 SGHRS and CDR2 YFSETQ.

The chain has TRBV25-1 and TRBJ2-7, with no clear D. Trimming left V 0 bases short and J 4 bases short, with 4 bases between. The CDR3 sequence is 12 residues long. Germline CDR1 MGHDK, CDR2 SYGVNS. CDR3 sequence: CASSEYGYEQYF. CDR3 DNA sequence: TGTGCCAGCAGTGAATATGGGTACGAGCAGTACTTC.

The chain joins TRBV10-3 to TRBJ2-2; no clear D gene. The V and J ends lost 8 bases and 4 bases respectively, with 14 bases between them. The germline gives CDR1 ENHRY, CDR2 SYGVKD. CDR3 length: 14 amino acids. The CDR3 nucleotides are TGTGCCATCGGAAGGCAGTTGGGCACCGGGGAGCTGTTTTTT. This translates into CAIGRQLGTGELFF.